A selection of T cell receptor beta chains follows, all from one sample in a study of blood T cell repertoires in COVID-19. Clones were read by immunoSEQ multiplex PCR, and TCRdb kept only the in-frame ones, dropping some. The sample lists under 95,000 clones; about 89% were seen once. Material for sequencing was peripheral blood. Receptors were obtained from a man in his fifties or sixties with COVID-19, enrolled during active disease. CDR3s include the opening cysteine and the closing phenylalanine or tryptophan. The D gene is left open where the match is weak. Expanded clones get a size class; other rows say once, few or many, or leave the size out.

v_call	clone_size	j_call	d_call	cdr3_nt	cdr3_aa
TRBV2	NA	TRBJ2-1	NA	TGTGCCAGCACCCCCGGGGAGGGGGTTTATGAGCAGTTCTTC	CASTPGEGVYEQFF
TRBV6-1	NA	TRBJ2-5	NA	TGTGCCAGCAGTGAAACGGGAGAGACCCAGTACTTC	CASSETGETQYF
TRBV5-5	once	TRBJ2-3	TRBD2	TGTGCCAGCAGCGCCCACCCCCCAGCGGGAGGAAGAGAAGATACGCAGTATTTT	CASSAHPPAGGREDTQYF
TRBV10-2	NA	TRBJ1-2	NA	TGCGCCAGCCGAACGGGAGATCTAACTAGGGGCTACACCTTC	CASRTGDLTRGYTF
TRBV29-1	NA	TRBJ1-1	TRBD1	TGCAGCGTTCGCGGACAGGGGGGGAACACTGAAGCTTTCTTT	CSVRGQGGNTEAFF
TRBV11-2	once	TRBJ2-1	TRBD1	TGTGCCAGCAGCTCTACCAGGACAGGAATGGGGGAGCAGTTCTTC	CASSSTRTGMGEQFF
TRBV5-1	NA	TRBJ2-1	TRBD1	TGCGCCAGCAGCTTGGCGGGACAGGGGAATGAGCAGTTCTTC	CASSLAGQGNEQFF
TRBV9	NA	TRBJ2-1	NA	TGTGCCAGCAGCGTAGGGGGGACTGACAATGAGCAGTTCTTC	CASSVGGTDNEQFF
TRBV14	few	TRBJ1-1	TRBD1	TGTGCCAGCAGCCAACGAGAGACAGGGGGCACTGAAGCTTTCTTT	CASSQRETGGTEAFF
TRBV29-1	NA	TRBJ2-7	NA	TGCAGCGTTGAGTCGGGAAGTCACTACGAGCAGTACTTC	CSVESGSHYEQYF
TRBV7-9	once	TRBJ2-3	NA	TGTGCCAGCAGCACCGTTGGGGGCTTCACAGATACGCAGTATTTT	CASSTVGGFTDTQYF
TRBV19	few	TRBJ1-5	NA	TGTGCCAGTAGTATTGACGGGAACTTTAATCAGCCCCAGCATTTT	CASSIDGNFNQPQHF
TRBV29-1	NA	TRBJ2-1	TRBD2	TGCAGCGTTGAGTGGGGACTAGCGAACAATGAGCAGTTCTTC	CSVEWGLANNEQFF
TRBV12-3/TRBV12-4	once	TRBJ1-1	NA	TGTGCCAGCAGTTTCATGACAGCCACTGAAGCTTTCTTT	CASSFMTATEAFF
TRBV2	NA	TRBJ2-2	NA	TGTGCCAGCAGTGTTAGTCCGCCGGTCACCGGGGAGCTGTTTTTT	CASSVSPPVTGELFF
TRBV30	NA	TRBJ2-5	NA	TGTGCCTGGGGGACTCTGGAGACCCAGTACTTC	CAWGTLETQYF
TRBV30	NA	TRBJ1-6	TRBD1	TGTGCCTGGAGTCCCGGGACAGGGGGTCATTCACCCCTCCACTTT	CAWSPGTGGHSPLHF
TRBV28	NA	TRBJ1-1	NA	TGTGCCAGCAGTTTTGGGAGGGGCCCGGGGTCTGAAGCTTTCTTT	CASSFGRGPGSEAFF